These 27 T cell receptor beta chains were all obtained from the same sample, sequenced in a study of early T cells in non-severe SARS-CoV-2 infection. TCRdb re-analysed the 5' RACE reads in MiXCR, keeping a single row per CDR3 protein. The sample yields 50,000 or so distinct CDR3 sequences, 4.5% to 7% seen once. The sequenced material came from whole blood. These receptor sequences come from an adult who was a healthcare worker with PCR-confirmed SARS-CoV-2 infection or an uninfected control (not recorded which).

In this sample, this clonotype turned up many times. The chain links TRBV5-1 to TRBJ2-1, with 7 bases lining up with TRBD2. This CDR3 is built from 14 residues. With V trimmed by 1 base and J by 12 bases, 10 bases remained unmatched. Germline assignment: CDR1 SGHRS and CDR2 YFSETQ. The CDR3 DNA is TGCGCCAGCAGCTTGTCGTCTAGCGGAGGGTGGCAGTTCTTC. It specifies CASSLSSSGGWQFF.

This clonotype appeared a few times. The gene calls are TRBV7-2 and TRBJ2-1; no clear D. V dropped 5 bases and J dropped 4 bases, with 12 bases sitting between them. Germline V gives CDR1 SGHTA, CDR2 FQGNSA. This CDR3 spans 14 amino acids. CDR3 region: CASSDPPHYNEQFF. The CDR3 nucleotides read TGTGCCAGCAGCGATCCCCCCCATTACAATGAGCAGTTCTTC.

By frequency in the sample, this clonotype is large. This chain connects TRBV14 to TRBJ1-1; D gene ambiguous. CDR1 is SGHDN and CDR2 is FVKESK in the germline V gene. The germline V and J ends were trimmed by 0 bases and 5 bases, with 13 bases remaining between them. The CDR3 length is 15 residues. The CDR3 nucleotides are TGTGCCAGCAGCCAAGATAGTGGAGGAGGGACTGAAGCTTTCTTT. Translation: CASSQDSGGGTEAFF.

This clonotype was counted at least ten times. V usage is TRBV6-1 and J usage is TRBJ2-7; TRBD2 matches 14 bases. The J segment lost 0 bases and the V segment lost 4 bases, leaving 5 bases of the junction unmatched. The germline CDR1 and CDR2 sequences are MNHNS and SASEGT. This CDR3 has 17 amino acids. The chain's CDR3 is CASSVSGTSGGSYEQYF. The CDR3 DNA sequence: TGTGCCAGCAGTGTATCCGGGACTAGCGGGGGCTCCTACGAGCAGTACTTC.

At least ten counts were recorded for this clonotype. The chain carries TRBV7-6 and TRBJ2-5; D tentatively reads TRBD1 or TRBD2 (5 bases each). The CDR3 contains 16 residues. Trimming left V 5 bases short and J 7 bases short, with 23 bases between. Germline CDR1 and CDR2: SGHVS and FNYEAQ. The CDR3 here is CASSVVRDGSPGTQYF. The CDR3 DNA is TGTGCCAGCAGCGTGGTAAGGGACGGATCTCCGGGGACCCAGTACTTC.

The chain has TRBV29-1 and TRBJ1-2, with no clear D. From germline, CDR1 is SQVTM and CDR2 ANQGSEA. Trimming shortened V by 5 bases and J by 1 base, and 11 bases separated the two germline ends. There are 13 residues in the CDR3. CDR3 DNA: TGCAGCGTTACCCAAGGACGTAACTATGGCTACACCTTC. Protein: CSVTQGRNYGYTF.

The table lists this clonotype with many counts. Here the CDR3 DNA reads TGTGCCATCAGTGAACGGCGGGGGGCGAGTGAGCAGTTCTTC. It specifies CAISERRGASEQFF. The chain joins TRBV10-3 to TRBJ2-1, with TRBD2 identical over 8 bases. This CDR3 has 14 residues. Germline CDR1 ENHRY, CDR2 SYGVKD. V shed 3 bases, J shed 9 bases, and the junction held 7 bases outside the gene matches.

This clonotype was found many times. The chain links TRBV29-1 to TRBJ2-7; TRBD1 matches at 7 bases. There are 13 residues in the CDR3. Trimming at V came to 6 bases and at J to 3 bases, leaving 8 bases not matched to a gene. CDR1 is SQVTM, CDR2 ANQGSEA, per germline. This CDR3 is CSVKTGWNYEQYF. The DNA of the CDR3 is TGCAGCGTCAAGACAGGGTGGAACTACGAGCAGTACTTC.

This clonotype was seen repeatedly, ten times or more. The chain is built from TRBV12-3 or TRBV12-4 and TRBJ1-5, with D possibly TRBD1 on 6 matching bases. The CDR3 is 15 amino acids. The V and J ends lost 10 bases and 9 bases respectively, with 25 bases between them. The CDR3 region has the DNA TGTGCCACCTCAGGCGGGGGCCAGAGGACCGCGCCCCAGCATTTT. The encoded protein is CATSGGGQRTAPQHF.

About this clonotype itself: A single base separates this from a much larger clone, so it may be a read error. The chain recombines TRBV11-3 with TRBJ2-1, with 8 bases identical to TRBD2. The length of the CDR3 is 16 residues. Germline CDR1 is SGHNT and CDR2 is YENEEA. V gave up 5 bases and J gave up 4 bases; unmatched junction bases: 10. Here the CDR3 DNA reads TGTGCCAGCAGCCATGCAACTAGCGGTTATTACAATGAGCAGTTCTTC. The encoded protein is CASSHATSGYYNEQFF.

This clonotype was seen repeatedly, ten times or more. The rearrangement joins TRBV30 to TRBJ1-4; weak D call: TRBD1 (5 bases). With 2 bases removed from V and 12 bases from J, the gap between germline ends came to 19 bases. CDR3 length: 14 residues. The germline CDR1 and CDR2 sequences are GTSNPN and SVGIG (reference sequence). This CDR3 is CAWSRGNMASQLFF. DNA for the CDR3: TGTGCCTGGAGTCGGGGGAACATGGCCAGTCAACTGTTTTTT.

V gene TRBV24-1 combines with J gene TRBJ2-1, with D perhaps assigned TRBD1 or TRBD2 (5 bases each). V lost 0 bases and J 0 bases, leaving 8 bases between the germline ends. The CDR3 sequence is 16 residues long. Looked up from germline, CDR1 is KGHDR and CDR2 is SFDVKD. The CDR3 DNA follows: TGTGCCACCAGTGATTTGGGGGCGGGCTCCTACAATGAGCAGTTCTTC. Its protein product is CATSDLGAGSYNEQFF.

At least ten counts were recorded for this clonotype. The chain joins TRBV27 to TRBJ1-6, with 7 positions matching TRBD1. CDR1 MNHEY and CDR2 SMNVEV come from the germline V gene (reference sequence). There are 15 residues in the CDR3. V was pared by 4 bases and J by 8 bases, with 8 bases of the junction left unmatched. In nucleotides, the CDR3 is TGTGCCAGCAGTTCGAGAGCCGACAGGGATTCACCCCTCCACTTT. Translation: CASSSRADRDSPLHF.

The J gene is TRBJ2-1, the V gene TRBV7-2; 8 nucleotides match TRBD1. The germline V gene has CDR1 SGHTA and CDR2 FQGNSA. The CDR3 consists of 14 residues. V lost 4 bases to trimming and J lost 3 bases; unmatched junction nucleotides: 2. CDR3 in amino acids: CASSSGGLYNEQFF. The CDR3 DNA is TGTGCCAGCAGCTCAGGGGGCCTCTACAATGAGCAGTTCTTC.

This clonotype showed up just a few times. The chain joins TRBV6-6 to TRBJ2-1, with 9 bases fitting TRBD2. With 6 bases clipped from V and 4 bases from J, the junction kept 7 bases outside the gene matches. Germline lookup yields CDR1 MNHNY and CDR2 SVGAGI (reference sequence). This CDR3 is built from 15 residues. The CDR3 loop is CASSAKSGGYNEQFF. The CDR3 nucleotides read TGTGCCAGCAGCGCTAAAAGCGGGGGGTACAATGAGCAGTTCTTC.

This clonotype occurred many times. CDR3 sequence reads: CASSFGSGTDTEAFF. For the CDR3, the DNA is TGTGCCAGCAGCTTTGGGTCGGGGACGGACACTGAAGCTTTCTTT. This chain connects TRBV7-6 to TRBJ1-1; weak D call: TRBD1 (5 bases). The CDR3 is made up of 15 amino acids. Trimming removed 3 bases from V and 3 bases from J, with 14 bases in between. CDR1 and CDR2 from the germline V gene are SGHVS and FNYEAQ.

The genes are TRBV4-3 and TRBJ2-1; tentatively, D is TRBD1 (5 bases). The germline CDR1 and CDR2 sequences are LGHNA and YSLEER. The CDR3 contains 17 residues. Trimming took off 1 base at V and 3 bases at J, with 16 bases between the two ends. CDR3 DNA sequence: TGCGCCAGCAGCCAAGCTGCCCCAGGGAACTTCTACAATGAGCAGTTCTTC. Translated: CASSQAAPGNFYNEQFF.

Only a few counts were recorded for this clonotype. A much larger clone lies a single base off, so this may be a read error. The chain recombines TRBV6-6 with TRBJ2-1; the match to TRBD2 covers 13 bases. The CDR3 extends over 15 amino acids. Trimming took 4 bases from V and 6 from J; bases not matched to a gene: 3. Germline CDR1 is MNHNY and CDR2 is SVGAGI (reference sequence). CDR3: CASSSTSGRANEQFF. Written as DNA, the CDR3 is TGTGCCAGCAGTTCTACTAGCGGGAGGGCCAATGAGCAGTTCTTC.

This chain connects TRBV19 to TRBJ2-5; D assignment may be TRBD1 or TRBD2 (5 bases each). The CDR3 sequence is 14 residues long. The germline CDR1 and CDR2 sequences are LNHDA and SQIVND (reference sequence). V was pared by 3 bases and J by 5 bases, with 13 bases between. The chain's CDR3 is CASSIRPGRETQYF. The CDR3 bases are TGTGCCAGTAGTATTCGCCCGGGACGGGAGACCCAGTACTTC.

V gene TRBV7-3 combines with J gene TRBJ2-2; no firm D call. This CDR3 has 14 residues. The germline gives CDR1 SGHTA, CDR2 FQGTGA. Trimming stripped 5 bases from V and 0 bases from J, with 7 bases between. CDR3 in amino acids: CASSTTPNTGELFF. For the CDR3, the DNA is TGTGCCAGCAGCACCACACCGAACACCGGGGAGCTGTTTTTT.

This clonotype was observed at least ten times. The rearrangement links TRBV20-1 to TRBJ2-2; D perhaps matches TRBD1 (5 bases). Germline V CDR1 and CDR2: DFQATT, SNEGSKA (reference sequence). This CDR3 has 14 residues. V was cut by 3 bases and J by 2 bases, with 10 bases left in between. CDR3 nucleotide sequence: TGCAGTGCTAGGAGACAGCTTAACACCGGGGAGCTGTTTTTT. It is translated as CSARRQLNTGELFF.

This clonotype was recorded many times. This sequence joins TRBV14 and TRBJ2-2, with D possibly TRBD2 on 5 matching bases. The germline CDR1 and CDR2 sequences are SGHDN and FVKESK. Trimming took off 1 base at V and 6 bases at J, with 12 bases between the two ends. The CDR3 loop spans 15 amino acids. The CDR3 loop is CASSQAGYAPGELFF. The DNA for the CDR3 is TGTGCCAGCAGCCAAGCGGGGTATGCGCCCGGGGAGCTGTTTTTT.

The sample holds many counts of this clonotype. This sequence joins TRBV12-3 or TRBV12-4 and TRBJ1-2; D gene uncertain. The V end was cut by 5 bases, the J end by 8 bases, with 15 bases between. The CDR3 spans 13 residues. The CDR3 spells CASSLQTLGGYTF. CDR3 sequence (DNA): TGTGCCAGCAGTCTACAGACTCTAGGGGGCTACACCTTC.

Ten or more counts support this clonotype. A junction boundary mismatches the germline segment, possibly from a read error. This chain links TRBV11-2 with TRBJ2-7; TRBD2 matches 7 bases. CDR1 and CDR2 from the germline V gene are SGHAT and FQNNGV. The CDR3 runs to 17 residues. This CDR3 is CASSLARWGRASHEQYF. CDR3 nucleotide sequence: TGTGCCAGCAGCTTAGCCAGATGGGGGAGGGCCTCCCACGAGCAGTACTTC.

This clonotype was observed at least ten times. The genes are TRBV12-3 or TRBV12-4 and TRBJ2-2, with 13 bases fitting TRBD2. The CDR3 runs to 16 residues. The trim removed 4 bases at V and 5 bases at J, leaving 4 bases unmatched. CDR3 nucleotides: TGTGCCAGCAGTTCACCGGGACTAGCGGGAACCGGGGAGCTGTTTTTT. Translating it yields CASSSPGLAGTGELFF.

The sample holds many counts of this clonotype. The chain carries TRBV9 and TRBJ2-3; 9 bases are shared with TRBD2. Germline V gene sequence: CDR1 SGDLS, CDR2 YYNGEE. V was pared by 4 bases and J by 2 bases, with 11 bases of the junction left unmatched. The CDR3 is 17 amino acids. The CDR3: CASSHPRTSDPTDTQYF. CDR3 nucleotide sequence: TGTGCCAGCAGCCACCCTCGGACTAGCGACCCCACAGATACGCAGTATTTT.

This clonotype was recorded many times. The rearrangement uses TRBV14 and TRBJ2-1; D is uncertain. Trimming shortened V by 4 bases and J by 8 bases, and 18 bases separated the two germline ends. This CDR3 is 15 amino acids long. Germline V CDR1 and CDR2: SGHDN, FVKESK. The CDR3 reads CASSPRLDRMYEQFF. CDR3 DNA: TGTGCCAGCAGCCCAAGGCTGGACCGGATGTATGAGCAGTTCTTC.